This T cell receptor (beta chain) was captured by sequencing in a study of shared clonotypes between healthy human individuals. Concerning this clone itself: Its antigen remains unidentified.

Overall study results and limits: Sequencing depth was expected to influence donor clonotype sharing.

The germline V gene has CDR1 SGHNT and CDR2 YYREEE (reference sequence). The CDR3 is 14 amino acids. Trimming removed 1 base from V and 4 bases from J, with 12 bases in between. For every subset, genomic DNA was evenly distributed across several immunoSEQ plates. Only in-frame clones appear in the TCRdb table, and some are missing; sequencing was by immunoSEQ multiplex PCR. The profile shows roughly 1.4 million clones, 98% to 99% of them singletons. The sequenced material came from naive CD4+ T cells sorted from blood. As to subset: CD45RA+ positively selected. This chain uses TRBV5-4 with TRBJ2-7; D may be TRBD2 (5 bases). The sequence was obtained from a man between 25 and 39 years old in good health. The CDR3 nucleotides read TGTGCCAGCAGCTTGCTGGGTCCGGGATACGAGCAGTACTTC. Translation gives CASSLLGPGYEQYF.